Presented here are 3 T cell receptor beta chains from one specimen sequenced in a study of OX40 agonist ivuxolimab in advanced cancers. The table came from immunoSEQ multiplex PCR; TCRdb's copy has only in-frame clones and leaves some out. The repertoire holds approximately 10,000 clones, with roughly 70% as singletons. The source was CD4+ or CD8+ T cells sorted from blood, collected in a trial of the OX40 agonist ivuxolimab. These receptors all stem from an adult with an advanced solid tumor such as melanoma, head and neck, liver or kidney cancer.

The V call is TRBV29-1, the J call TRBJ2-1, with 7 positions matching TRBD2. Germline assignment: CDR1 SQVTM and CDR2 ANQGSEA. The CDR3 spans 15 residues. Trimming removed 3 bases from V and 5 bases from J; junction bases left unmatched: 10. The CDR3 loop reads CSVDGGEGQHNEQFF. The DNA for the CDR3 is TGCAGCGTTGATGGTGGGGAGGGGCAACACAATGAGCAGTTCTTC.

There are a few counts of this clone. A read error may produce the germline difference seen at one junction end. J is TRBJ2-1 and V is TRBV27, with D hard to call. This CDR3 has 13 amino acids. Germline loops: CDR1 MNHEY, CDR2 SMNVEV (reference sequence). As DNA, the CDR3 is TGTGCCAGCAGTTTGGGTGGATGGAATGCCCAGCTCTTC. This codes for CASSLGGWNAQLF.

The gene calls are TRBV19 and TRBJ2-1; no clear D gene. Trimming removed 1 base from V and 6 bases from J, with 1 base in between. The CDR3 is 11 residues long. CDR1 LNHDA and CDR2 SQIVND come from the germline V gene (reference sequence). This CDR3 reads CASSIGNEQFF. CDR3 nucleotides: TGTGCCAGTAGTATAGGCAATGAGCAGTTCTTC.